This TCR beta chain was recovered during a study of T-cell memory formation after mild COVID-19. Study background: There were largely donor-specific TCR clusters.

TCR alpha and TCR beta cDNA libraries carrying sample barcodes and UMIs came from 5'RACE with constant-segment primers. Using its own MiXCR run on the 5' RACE reads, TCRdb lists one record per CDR3 protein. The sample contains 400,000 to 500,000 distinct CDR3 sequences, roughly 20% of which appear only once. To note about this clonotype: Its antigen is unknown.

The CDR3 is made up of 17 amino acids. Germline loops: CDR1 LGHNA, CDR2 YSLEER. The V gene end was trimmed by 4 bases and the J gene end by 3 bases; junction bases not matched to a gene: 6. Notes on the study in general: The appearance of some responding clones in pre-infection memory suggested that cross-reactive memory joined. Researchers report contracting CD4+ clones mostly in CM and EM, with CD8+ clones in EMRA.

The sample taken for sequencing was PBMCs or a T cell subset sorted from them (not recorded which). The rearrangement uses TRBV4-3 and TRBJ2-1, with 13 bases identical to TRBD2. The source of this sequence is an adult woman who had mild COVID-19 (a few samples of this study predate the infection). Cell type and time point are not known. This chain's CDR3 is CASSRGLAGAFYNEQFF. CDR3 DNA sequence: TGCGCCAGCAGCCGCGGACTAGCGGGAGCCTTCTACAATGAGCAGTTCTTC.